These T cell receptor beta chains were read from a single sample in a study of CD8+ T cells in alopecia areata. Using immunoSEQ multiplex PCR, the repertoire was profiled, and TCRdb retains in-frame clones only, with some absent. This table has some 200,000 clones, 56% appearing once. Sample: CD8+ T cells sorted from blood. These receptors came from a human donor in good health. The CDR3 runs from the conserved cysteine through the conserved F or W.

v_gene: TRBV29-1
CDR3aa: CSVAGRSTETDNYGYTF

v_gene: TRBV6-5
CDR3aa: CASSYRINDRDGYTF

v_gene: TRBV15
CDR3aa: CATSRGPNSNQPQHF

v_gene: TRBV21-1
CDR3aa: CASSSLGTARGANVLTF

v_gene: TRBV5-1
CDR3aa: CASSSDTYNEQFF

v_gene: TRBV13
CDR3aa: CASPGPDKAFF

v_gene: TRBV30
CDR3aa: CAWSSGNTDTQYF

v_gene: TRBV6-5
CDR3aa: CASSYGGSHQPQHF

v_gene: TRBV7-9
CDR3aa: CASSFINNEQFF

v_gene: TRBV30
CDR3aa: CAWNPGGSRGELFF

v_gene: TRBV19
CDR3aa: CASSETGGYEQYF

v_gene: TRBV29-1
CDR3aa: CSVAGTNQETQYF

v_gene: TRBV5-1
CDR3aa: CASSLRGLNTEAFF

v_gene: TRBV7-9
CDR3aa: CASSDRLWAFF